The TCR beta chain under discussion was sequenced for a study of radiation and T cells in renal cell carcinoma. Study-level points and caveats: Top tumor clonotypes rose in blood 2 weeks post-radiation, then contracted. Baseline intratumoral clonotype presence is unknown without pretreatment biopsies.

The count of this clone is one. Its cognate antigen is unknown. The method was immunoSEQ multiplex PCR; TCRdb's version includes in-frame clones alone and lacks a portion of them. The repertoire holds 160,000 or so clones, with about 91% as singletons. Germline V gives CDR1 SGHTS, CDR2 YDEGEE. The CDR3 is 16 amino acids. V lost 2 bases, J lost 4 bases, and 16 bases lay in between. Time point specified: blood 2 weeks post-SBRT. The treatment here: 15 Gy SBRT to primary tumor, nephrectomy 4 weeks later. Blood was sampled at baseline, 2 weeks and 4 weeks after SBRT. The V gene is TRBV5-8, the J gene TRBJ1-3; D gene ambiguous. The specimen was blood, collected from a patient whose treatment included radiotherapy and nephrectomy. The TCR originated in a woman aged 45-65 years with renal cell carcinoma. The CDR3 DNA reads TGTGCCAGCAGCTTTGGACTATACCTGCGGGGAAACACCATATATTTT. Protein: CASSFGLYLRGNTIYF.